A single sample is the source of the 25 T cell receptor beta chains below, sequenced in a study of T-cell reconstitution after alpha-beta-depleted transplantation in children. TCRbeta library preparation incorporated unique molecular identifiers. TCRdb analysed the PCR reads with MiXCR anew, one entry per CDR3 protein. The data hold hundreds of thousands of distinct CDR3 sequences, with roughly 15% observed a single time. Sequenced here: PBMCs, mostly from graft donor cells, sampled 360 days after TCRalphabeta/CD19-depleted stem cell transplant. These receptors all stem from a boy in the first two years of life who had a stem cell transplant for Wiskott-Aldrich syndrome, so the T cells may come from the graft donor.

This clonotype turned up a few times. This chain connects TRBV29-1 to TRBJ2-1, with 9 bases lining up with TRBD1. The CDR3 has 14 amino acids. V was pared by 6 bases and J by 7 bases, with 10 bases of the junction left unmatched. Per germline, CDR1 SQVTM and CDR2 ANQGSEA. The CDR3, as DNA: TGCAGCGTCCCAACAGGGGGCTTTATGAATGAGCAGTTCTTC. Translating gives CSVPTGGFMNEQFF.

This clonotype occurred many times. This sequence joins TRBV11-2 and TRBJ2-3; 7 bases align to TRBD1. Trimming took 6 bases from V and 0 from J; bases not matched to a gene: 6. Looked up from germline, CDR1 is SGHAT and CDR2 is FQNNGV. This CDR3 contains 15 residues. In nucleotides, the CDR3 is TGTGCCAGCAGTTGGACAGGATTAAGCACAGATACGCAGTATTTT. Encoded protein: CASSWTGLSTDTQYF.

This sequence joins TRBV7-9 and TRBJ2-2; D is perhaps TRBD2 (5 bases). The germline V gene encodes CDR1 SEHNR and CDR2 FQNEAQ (reference sequence). With 4 bases removed from V and 8 bases from J, the gap between germline ends came to 14 bases. CDR3 length: 14 amino acids. CDR3 in DNA: TGTGCCAGCAGCTCCGTAGCGACCCGAGGGGAGCTGTTTTTT. Translation: CASSSVATRGELFF.

This clonotype was picked up a small number of times. This rearrangement joins TRBV5-6 to TRBJ2-5; 7 nucleotides agree with TRBD1. Germline loops: CDR1 SGHDT, CDR2 YYEEEE. The CDR3 loop spans 16 amino acids. Trimming at V came to 0 bases and at J to 1 base, leaving 6 bases not matched to a gene. This chain's CDR3 is CASSLDKGAIQETQYF. CDR3 in DNA: TGTGCCAGCAGCTTGGACAAGGGGGCTATCCAAGAGACCCAGTACTTC.

In its sample, this clonotype was seen many times. V is TRBV9 and J is TRBJ1-6, with D possibly TRBD1 on 6 matching bases. Between the trimmed V and J ends, which lost 4 bases and 6 bases, there was a span of 17 bases. The CDR3 sequence is 16 residues long. Germline CDR1 is SGDLS and CDR2 is YYNGEE. In DNA form, the CDR3 reads TGTGCCAGCAGCTGGGGGGCCAGCCTCGGTAATTCACCCCTCCACTTT. Encoded protein: CASSWGASLGNSPLHF.

The chain couples TRBV6-6 to TRBJ2-3; D is uncertain. Germline V gives CDR1 MNHNY, CDR2 SVGAGI (reference sequence). The CDR3 totals 13 residues. Trimming took 5 bases from V and 9 from J, leaving 15 bases between them. The CDR3 here is CASSPRPGPTQYF. In DNA, the CDR3 is TGTGCCAGCAGTCCCCGACCCGGGCCGACGCAGTATTTT.

This clonotype came up a few times. The chain carries TRBV7-2 and TRBJ2-5; no firm D call. The CDR3 contains 13 residues. Germline CDR1 SGHTA, CDR2 FQGNSA. V was clipped by 1 base and J by 5 bases, with 8 bases between them. CDR3 sequence reads: CASSLGARETQYF. CDR3 in DNA: TGTGCCAGCAGCTTAGGAGCTCGGGAGACCCAGTACTTC.

This clonotype was observed a few times. The chain joins TRBV9 to TRBJ2-3; 11 nucleotides agree with TRBD2. Germline CDR1 and CDR2: SGDLS and YYNGEE. The CDR3 runs 16 residues. Trimming at V came to 0 bases and at J to 5 bases, leaving 5 bases not matched to a gene. The CDR3 DNA reads as TGTGCCAGCAGCGTAGGTAGCGGGGGGGCCGTAGATACGCAGTATTTT. Its protein product is CASSVGSGGAVDTQYF.

This rearrangement joins TRBV6-2 or TRBV6-3 to TRBJ2-1; 11 bases are shared with TRBD2. V lost 7 bases and J lost 9; bases outside the gene matches: 14. Germline lookup yields CDR1 MNHEY and CDR2 SVGEGT. CDR3 size: 16 residues. The CDR3 is CASTARLAGRMGEQFF. The CDR3 DNA is TGTGCCAGCACCGCTAGACTAGCGGGAAGGATGGGTGAGCAGTTCTTC.

This clonotype was seen a few times. The chain carries TRBV19 and TRBJ2-7; D possibly corresponds to TRBD1 (6 bases). Trimming shortened V by 3 bases and J by 5 bases, and 8 bases separated the two germline ends. The CDR3 sequence is 12 residues long. Germline CDR1 is LNHDA and CDR2 is SQIVND (reference sequence). The CDR3 loop is CASSIGQNEQYF. The CDR3 region has the DNA TGTGCCAGTAGTATCGGACAGAACGAGCAGTACTTC.

As concerns this clonotype: A read error may account for a junction end that differs from germline. The V call is TRBV3-1, the J call TRBJ2-7, with D unresolved. The CDR3 contains 17 residues. Germline CDR1 and CDR2: LGHDT and YNNKEL (reference sequence). As DNA, the CDR3 is TGTGCCAGCAGCCAACGAGAGCTCCCGGTCCCTTCCTATGAGCAGTACTTC. Its translation is CASSQRELPVPSYEQYF.

Only a few counts were recorded for this clonotype. The chain couples TRBV25-1 to TRBJ1-2; perhaps TRBD1 as D (5 bases). CDR3 size: 13 residues. V was clipped by 4 bases and J by 1 base, with 7 bases between them. Germline lookup yields CDR1 MGHDK and CDR2 SYGVNS. The CDR3 DNA is TGTGCCAGCAGTGCGACAGTTAACTATGGCTACACCTTC. Translated, it gives CASSATVNYGYTF.

The rearrangement joins TRBV20-1 to TRBJ2-7; D remains ambiguous. The CDR3 contains 14 residues. The ends were cut back, 1 base at V and 0 bases at J, with 10 bases in the middle. From germline, CDR1 is DFQATT and CDR2 SNEGSKA (reference sequence). DNA for the CDR3: TGCAGTGCTAGAGGGGGAAAGAGCTCCTACGAGCAGTACTTC. This gives the protein CSARGGKSSYEQYF.

This clonotype appeared a few times. The rearrangement links TRBV4-2 to TRBJ2-2; D is unclear. The CDR3 extends over 16 amino acids. V was pared by 0 bases and J by 7 bases, with 15 bases between. Germline V lookup: CDR1 LGHNA, CDR2 YNFKEQ. The CDR3 DNA is TGTGCCAGCAGCCAAGAAGTGGGAAGTTTTGGCGGGGAGCTGTTTTTT. It codes for CASSQEVGSFGGELFF.

This chain connects TRBV15 to TRBJ2-7, with 12 nucleotides matching TRBD2. With 0 bases clipped from V and 0 bases from J, the junction kept 21 bases outside the gene matches. CDR1 LNHNV and CDR2 YYDKDF come from the germline V gene (reference sequence). The CDR3 loop spans 23 amino acids. The CDR3 protein is CATSRDDWGYSTSGRLISYEQYF. The CDR3, as DNA: TGTGCCACCAGCAGAGATGACTGGGGTTATTCAACTAGCGGGAGGTTGATCTCCTACGAGCAGTACTTC.

The V call is TRBV27, the J call TRBJ2-3; 12 bases fit TRBD2. This CDR3 is 14 amino acids long. The junction had 12 bases not matched to a gene; V was cut back by 6 bases and J by 14 bases. CDR1 and CDR2 from the germline V gene are MNHEY and SMNVEV (reference sequence). The CDR3, as DNA: TGTGCCAGCAGACACCGACTAGCGGGGGCCCCGGTGTATTTT. Protein sequence: CASRHRLAGAPVYF.

This chain uses TRBV3-1 with TRBJ2-2; D ambiguous. In germline, CDR1 is LGHDT, CDR2 YNNKEL (reference sequence). V was cut by 0 bases and J by 7 bases, with 3 bases left in between. The CDR3 spans 12 residues. CDR3 nucleotide sequence: TGTGCCAGCAGCCAAGAAGACGGGGAGCTGTTTTTT. This translates into CASSQEDGELFF.

This clonotype was counted between two and nine times. The chain carries TRBV10-1 and TRBJ2-1, with D possibly being TRBD1 (5 bases). V gave up 8 bases and J gave up 5 bases, with 16 bases separating them. The CDR3 sequence is 14 residues long. Per germline, CDR1 WNHNN and CDR2 SYGVQD (reference sequence). CDR3 bases: TGCGCCAGCCGGAGTGGGCAGGGAAACAATGAGCAGTTCTTC. Translation gives CASRSGQGNNEQFF.

In this sample, this clonotype turned up a few times. The chain recombines TRBV7-8 with TRBJ2-1; D is uncertain. V dropped 5 bases and J dropped 5 bases, with 16 bases sitting between them. This CDR3 contains 15 residues. Germline V CDR1 and CDR2: SGHVS, FQNEAQ. The CDR3 DNA reads as TGTGCCAGCAGCCCCCCCCTGGACCCGAACAATGAGCAGTTCTTC. The encoded protein is CASSPPLDPNNEQFF.

In this sample, this clonotype turned up a few times. The V call is TRBV10-3, the J call TRBJ2-7; TRBD2 agrees at 9 bases. Germline CDR1 is ENHRY and CDR2 is SYGVKD. Trimming removed 10 bases from V and 5 bases from J; junction bases left unmatched: 12. This CDR3 region has 14 residues. The DNA of the CDR3 is TGTGCCACCCTAGCGGGGACCGTCATAAACGAGCAGTACTTC. Protein: CATLAGTVINEQYF.

The chain recombines TRBV11-2 with TRBJ2-4; 9 bases map to TRBD2. Trimming removed 1 base from V and 0 bases from J; junction bases left unmatched: 4. Germline CDR1 is SGHAT and CDR2 is FQNNGV. The CDR3 is 17 residues long. The CDR3 spells CASSLVPSGIAKNIQYF. In DNA, the CDR3 is TGTGCCAGCAGCTTAGTTCCTAGCGGGATAGCCAAAAACATTCAGTACTTC.

J is TRBJ2-3 and V is TRBV12-3 or TRBV12-4; 8 bases are shared with TRBD2. The trim removed 6 bases at V and 1 base at J, leaving 3 bases unmatched. The CDR3 runs to 14 residues. The CDR3 loop is CASRKTSGTDTQYF. CDR3 nucleotide sequence: TGTGCCAGCAGGAAGACTAGCGGCACAGATACGCAGTATTTT.

The gene calls are TRBV12-3 or TRBV12-4 and TRBJ2-1; D gene unclear. CDR3 length equals 15 residues. The V and J ends lost 6 bases and 7 bases respectively, with 19 bases between them. CDR3 loop: CASSSDPFHLNEQFF. The CDR3 DNA follows: TGTGCCAGCAGCTCGGACCCTTTCCACCTTAATGAGCAGTTCTTC.

This clonotype was observed a handful of times. The rearrangement links TRBV11-1 to TRBJ2-7; D call uncertain. Germline lookup yields CDR1 SGHAT and CDR2 FQDESV (reference sequence). With 1 base removed from V and 1 base from J, the gap between germline ends came to 5 bases. The CDR3 is made up of 13 amino acids. The CDR3, as DNA: TGTGCCAGCAGCTTAGAGATTTCCTACGAGCAGTACTTC. This codes for CASSLEISYEQYF.

This clonotype was recorded a few times. The chain combines TRBV27 with TRBJ2-7; the match to TRBD2 covers 11 bases. J lost 5 bases, V lost 5 bases, and 11 bases had no gene match. The CDR3 runs 16 residues. In germline, CDR1 is MNHEY, CDR2 SMNVEV (reference sequence). The CDR3 DNA is TGTGCCAGCAGTCCGTATTCACTAGCGGGAGAGGACGAGCAGTACTTC. This encodes CASSPYSLAGEDEQYF.